This T cell receptor (beta chain) was profiled in a study of CD8 T cells in Susac syndrome (dated by TCRdb to the late 2010s). For the study in its entirety: Repertoire sequencing was used to test whether CD8+ T cell activation and differentiation in Susac syndrome was antigen driven. The clonality of the CD8+ T cell repertoire was compared across about a dozen healthy donors, about 14 Susac syndrome patients and 15 multiple sclerosis patients.

What the study reported, not specific to this receptor: The TCR sequencing and HLA analysis was acknowledged to have included a relatively small number of individuals.

High-throughput TCR beta sequencing profiled peripheral blood CD8+ and CD4+ T cells from healthy donors, Susac syndrome patients and multiple sclerosis patients. The multiple sclerosis controls were treatment-naive patients who had stable or active relapsing-remitting disease and met the revised McDonald criteria. CD8+ TEMRA cells were enriched by FACS, while bulk CD8+ and CD4+ T cells were purified by magnetic negative isolation. Blood was drawn into EDTA tubes, processed within 24 hours, and PBMCs were isolated by density gradient centrifugation. PBMCs destined for TCR sequencing were cryopreserved in liquid nitrogen and later thawed in a 37 °C water bath. Purity of sorted or isolated CD4+, CD8+ and CD8+ TEMRA cells was at least 90%. RNA was extracted using the RNeasy kit, and about 0.45 to 1 microgram was reverse transcribed with random hexamers. TCR beta CDR3 regions were amplified with the immunoSEQ multiplex PCR assay covering 54 Vbeta and 13 Jbeta segments. PCR amplification bias was corrected using a synthetic template baseline for primer optimization and computational correction. The authors processed their data as follows. Reads were annotated to V, D and J genes according to IMGT and were analyzed with immunoSEQ Analyzer, with only productive sequences retained. Clonality was computed as one minus Shannon entropy normalized by log2 of the number of productive unique sequences. For each patient and control, public and private clones were evaluated among the 100 most prevalent clones. Clones were defined as Susac-specific when absent from the healthy and MS cohorts, from roughly 1,100 published viral clones and from other ImmuneACCESS disease sequences. TCRdb took the public reads, trimmed them with fastp at Q25, ran MiXCR for clone calling and kept in-frame beta chains. Under each unique CDR3 protein, matching rows form one entry showing the most common genes and DNA. V and J calls and clone size were set by TCRdb, not the authors. Across this sample there are about 150,000 distinct CDR3 sequences, with about 94% seen only once. The top ten clones comprise over 0.2% of the sample.

A word on this clonotype: There is no known antigen for this receptor. Base qualities are not provided; no much larger clone lies one nucleotide away.

V is clipped by 3 bases and J by 1 base, and the sequence between their germline boundaries is 6 bases long. According to the germline V gene (reference sequence), CDR1 reads DFQATT and CDR2 reads SNEGSKA. From cysteine to phenylalanine, the CDR3 is 12 amino acids long. Only the CDR3 region is kept as DNA, spanning 36 bases read in frame from base 1. The V and J genes are TRBV20-1 and TRBJ1-1; the D gene identity is not certain. This receptor was taken from a human donor with multiple sclerosis. Sequencing was done on a sample of CD8+ T cells from PBMCs. The DNA is TGCAGTGCTAGGAGGACGAACACTGAAGCTTTCTTT. Translated, this is CSARRTNTEAFF.